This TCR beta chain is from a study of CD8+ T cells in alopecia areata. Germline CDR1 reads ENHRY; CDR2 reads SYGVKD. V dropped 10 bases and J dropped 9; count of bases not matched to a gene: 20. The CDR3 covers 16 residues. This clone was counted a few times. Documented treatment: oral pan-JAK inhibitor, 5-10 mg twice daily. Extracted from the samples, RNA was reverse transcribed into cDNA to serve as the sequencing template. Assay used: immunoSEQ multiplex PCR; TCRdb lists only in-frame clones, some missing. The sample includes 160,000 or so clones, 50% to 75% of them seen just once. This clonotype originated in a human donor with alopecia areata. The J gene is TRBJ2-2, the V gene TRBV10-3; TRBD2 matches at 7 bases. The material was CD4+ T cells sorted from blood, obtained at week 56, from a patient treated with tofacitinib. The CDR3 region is CASSPLAGDNLRELFF. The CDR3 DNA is TGTGCCAGCAGCCCCCTGGCGGGGGATAACCTAAGGGAGCTGTTTTTT.